These T cell receptor beta chains were read from a single sample in a study of blood T cell repertoires in COVID-19. Sequencing used immunoSEQ multiplex PCR; TCRdb keeps in-frame clones, though not all of them. The sample holds hundreds of thousands of clones, approximately 86% seen once. Input material: peripheral blood. The receptors stem from a woman younger than 45 who had recovered from COVID-19. Each CDR3 is given with its conserved first and last residue. Each record gives: CDR3 DNA, CDR3 protein, CDR3 length, J gene, D gene, clone size, V gene. The D gene is left open where the match is weak. Only some rows state a clone size, as once, few, many or a class for expanded clones.

TGCGCCAGCAGCACCGGGACTAGCGGGTACCAAGAGACCCAGTACTTC | CASSTGTSGYQETQYF | 16 | TRBJ2-5 | TRBD2 | once | TRBV5-1
TGTGCCACGAGTTATCTCTTAAACACCGGGGAGCTGTTTTTT | CATSYLLNTGELFF | 14 | TRBJ2-2 | . | . | TRBV6-2/TRBV6-3
TGTGCCAGCAGCTTATCGGTAGGAGGTGGAAACACCATATATTTT | CASSLSVGGGNTIYF | 15 | TRBJ1-3 | . | many | TRBV7-9
TGTGCCAGTAGCACACAGGACAGGGGAAGAAACAACTATGGCTACACCTTC | CASSTQDRGRNNYGYTF | 17 | TRBJ1-2 | TRBD1 | . | TRBV19
TGTGCCAGCAGAGCGGCAGGCAATGAGCAGTTCTTC | CASRAAGNEQFF | 12 | TRBJ2-1 | . | . | TRBV7-2
TGTGCCAGCAGCCCCCAGGTGATTGGGGCCAACGTCCTGACTTTC | CASSPQVIGANVLTF | 15 | TRBJ2-6 | . | . | TRBV3-1/TRBV3-2
TGTGCCAGCAGCCCCGACCCTTGGGACAGGGGAGATGACGAGCAGTACTTC | CASSPDPWDRGDDEQYF | 17 | TRBJ2-7 | TRBD1 | . | TRBV3-1/TRBV3-2
TGTGCCAGCTTGCAGCAAGAGACCCAGTACTTC | CASLQQETQYF | 11 | TRBJ2-5 | . | . | TRBV6-5
TGCGCCAGCAGCCCCGGAGGAGATGAGCAGTACTTC | CASSPGGDEQYF | 12 | TRBJ2-7 | . | . | TRBV4-1
TGTGCCAGCAGTTACTTTGGGGACAGACCTGGAAACACCATATATTTT | CASSYFGDRPGNTIYF | 16 | TRBJ1-3 | TRBD1 | . | TRBV6-6
TGTGCCAGCAGCACGGTGGCGGGAGCTTTTTACGAGCAGTACTTC | CASSTVAGAFYEQYF | 15 | TRBJ2-7 | TRBD2 | . | TRBV7-2
TGTGCTAGTGGTTTCCCGGGACAGGGAGTGTATGGCTACACCTTC | CASGFPGQGVYGYTF | 15 | TRBJ1-2 | TRBD1 | . | TRBV12-5
TGTGCCAGCAGCCCCCGGAGGGGCAATGAGCAGTTCTTC | CASSPRRGNEQFF | 13 | TRBJ2-1 | . | . | TRBV9
TGTGCCAGCAGCCCCTCGGGGAGGACGGCGTTGGGGACTGAAGCTTTCTTT | CASSPSGRTALGTEAFF | 17 | TRBJ1-1 | . | . | TRBV7-9
TGTGCCAGCAGTCCCCCTGGGGCCAGCTCCTACGAGCAGTACTTC | CASSPPGASSYEQYF | 15 | TRBJ2-7 | . | . | TRBV7-9
TGTGCCAGCAGTTTGACAGGGAATTCTAACTATGGCTACACCTTC | CASSLTGNSNYGYTF | 15 | TRBJ1-2 | TRBD1 | . | TRBV27
TGTGCCAGTAGTTGGAGAACAGGGGGCACTGAAGCTTTCTTT | CASSWRTGGTEAFF | 14 | TRBJ1-1 | TRBD1 | . | TRBV19
TGTGCCAGCAGCTCCCTCGTTGGGGCTGGGGATGAGCAGTTCTTC | CASSSLVGAGDEQFF | 15 | TRBJ2-1 | . | . | TRBV7-2
TGTGCCAGCAGTTTTGCTAGCGGGAACTTAGATACGCAGTATTTT | CASSFASGNLDTQYF | 15 | TRBJ2-3 | TRBD2 | . | TRBV28
TGTGCCAGTAGTCTCCGGACTAGACAAGAGACCCAGTACTTC | CASSLRTRQETQYF | 14 | TRBJ2-5 | TRBD2 | . | TRBV19
TGTGCCTGGAGTAAGACGTCGACAGGGGTCTATGGCTACACCTTC | CAWSKTSTGVYGYTF | 15 | TRBJ1-2 | TRBD1 | . | TRBV30
TGTGCCAGCAGTCTCATCCTAGCACATGAGCAGTTCTTC | CASSLILAHEQFF | 13 | TRBJ2-1 | . | . | TRBV2
TGTGCCAGCACCCTAGAGGCTGGCCAGTACTTC | CASTLEAGQYF | 11 | TRBJ2-5 | . | few | TRBV3-1/TRBV3-2
TGCGCCAGCAGCCGACAGACAGGAACCTACGAGCAGTACTTC | CASSRQTGTYEQYF | 14 | TRBJ2-7 | . | . | TRBV5-1
TGTGCCAGCAGGGCGGGGGTCCTCACCTACGAGCAGTACTTC | CASRAGVLTYEQYF | 14 | TRBJ2-7 | TRBD2 | . | TRBV27
TGTGCCAGCAGTCCCCTGACAGGGGGCGTCAACTATGGCTACACCTTC | CASSPLTGGVNYGYTF | 16 | TRBJ1-2 | TRBD1 | few | TRBV28
TGTGCCAGCAGCCCGGTGGGGCGTAGGGACACAGATACGCAGTATTTT | CASSPVGRRDTDTQYF | 16 | TRBJ2-3 | . | . | TRBV6-6
TGTGCCAGCAGCTTAGGTCTAGCGGGCGGAGATACGCAGTATTTT | CASSLGLAGGDTQYF | 15 | TRBJ2-3 | TRBD2 | . | TRBV5-4
TGTGCCAGCAGAACAGGGGGCTCTGGAAACACCATATATTTT | CASRTGGSGNTIYF | 14 | TRBJ1-3 | TRBD1 | . | TRBV6-6
TGCAGTGCTAGTAGCGGCTCCTACAATGAGCAGTTCTTC | CSASSGSYNEQFF | 13 | TRBJ2-1 | . | . | TRBV20-1
TGTGCCTGGAGCGAAAATGCGGATCAGCCCCAGCATTTT | CAWSENADQPQHF | 13 | TRBJ1-5 | . | . | TRBV30
TGTGCCAGCAGTTTAGCTGCGGGACTTGAAGCTTTCTTT | CASSLAAGLEAFF | 13 | TRBJ1-1 | . | . | TRBV27
TGTGCCAGCAGCTTTTCGCAAGAGACCCAGTACTTC | CASSFSQETQYF | 12 | TRBJ2-5 | . | . | TRBV5-6
TGTGCCAGCAGCTTGGAACAGGGACCATACGAGCAGTACTTC | CASSLEQGPYEQYF | 14 | TRBJ2-7 | . | . | TRBV5-6
TGTGCCAGTAGTATTTCGGGGATCGGGAACGCTGAAGCTTTCTTT | CASSISGIGNAEAFF | 15 | TRBJ1-1 | . | . | TRBV19
TGTGCCAGCGGACCCGATGACAGACTCCTAGCAGATACGCAGTATTTT | CASGPDDRLLADTQYF | 16 | TRBJ2-3 | . | . | TRBV5-8
TGTGCCAGCAGCCTTCTGGGAACTAGCGGGGACAATGAGCAGTTCTTC | CASSLLGTSGDNEQFF | 16 | TRBJ2-1 | TRBD2 | . | TRBV4-2
TGTGCCAGCAGCATATCGTCTAGCGGGGGACCGGATGAGCAGTTCTTC | CASSISSSGGPDEQFF | 16 | TRBJ2-1 | TRBD2 | . | TRBV7-9
TGTGCCAGCAGCTTAGACCCTTCAGGGACTGAAGCTTTCTTT | CASSLDPSGTEAFF | 14 | TRBJ1-1 | . | . | TRBV11-2
TGTGCCACGTCAAGCGGGGTTAGCACAGATACGCAGTATTTT | CATSSGVSTDTQYF | 14 | TRBJ2-3 | TRBD2 | . | TRBV19
TGTGCCAGCAGTGAAATGGGGGCCGGCAATCAGCCCCAGCATTTT | CASSEMGAGNQPQHF | 15 | TRBJ1-5 | . | . | TRBV2
TGTGCCAGCAGCGGCCCACGGGACTATGGCTACGAGCAGTACTTC | CASSGPRDYGYEQYF | 15 | TRBJ2-7 | TRBD2 | . | TRBV11-2
TGTGCCAGCAGTTTATCTCGCGGGGGCACACAGAAGCAGTTCTTC | CASSLSRGGTQKQFF | 15 | TRBJ2-1 | . | . | TRBV27
TGTGCCAGCTCGATAGTAGCGCACACCGGGGAGCTGTTTTTT | CASSIVAHTGELFF | 14 | TRBJ2-2 | . | . | TRBV14
TGCAGTGCTAGTGGTGTTAGAGTCCGAACCGACACAGATACGCAGTATTTT | CSASGVRVRTDTDTQYF | 17 | TRBJ2-3 | . | . | TRBV20-1
TGTGCCAGTTCAGTCGGGGACAGGGGAGGCTACGAGCAGTACTTC | CASSVGDRGGYEQYF | 15 | TRBJ2-7 | TRBD1 | . | TRBV19
TGTGCCAGCAGCCACAGGGACAGGGACCACGAGCAGTACTTC | CASSHRDRDHEQYF | 14 | TRBJ2-7 | TRBD1 | . | TRBV11-3
TGCGCCAGCAGCCAACCGACAGGGAGAGAAACTGAAGCTTTCTTT | CASSQPTGRETEAFF | 15 | TRBJ1-1 | TRBD1 | once | TRBV4-1
TGTGCCAGCAGCCAGGGGACAGGGTACTATGGCTACACCTTC | CASSQGTGYYGYTF | 14 | TRBJ1-2 | TRBD1 | . | TRBV3-1/TRBV3-2
TGCGCCAGCAGCCCTTGGGGGGGGGCCGGTTATGAGCAGTTCTTC | CASSPWGGAGYEQFF | 15 | TRBJ2-1 | . | . | TRBV4-1
TGTGCCAGCAGCTTAGCCGTTAATTCACCCCTCCACTTT | CASSLAVNSPLHF | 13 | TRBJ1-6 | . | . | TRBV7-9
TGTGCCAGCAGTTTGTCTCAGAATCAGCCCCAGCATTTT | CASSLSQNQPQHF | 13 | TRBJ1-5 | . | . | TRBV12-3/TRBV12-4
TGTGCCAGCAGCCAGGGTGGGAACAATCAGCCCCAGCATTTT | CASSQGGNNQPQHF | 14 | TRBJ1-5 | . | . | TRBV7-9
TGTGCCAGCAGCCAAGGGACAGGGAAACATGAGCAGTTCTTC | CASSQGTGKHEQFF | 14 | TRBJ2-1 | TRBD1 | few | TRBV14
TGCGCCAGCAGCTTGGCAGGGTTGGGGTCACCCCTCCACTTT | CASSLAGLGSPLHF | 14 | TRBJ1-6 | . | . | TRBV5-1
TGTGCCAGCAGCTTATCTTGGAGCTCCTATAATTCACCCCTCCACTTT | CASSLSWSSYNSPLHF | 16 | TRBJ1-6 | . | . | TRBV7-8
TGTGCCAGTAGTCCGACTAGCTACAATGAGCAGTTCTTC | CASSPTSYNEQFF | 13 | TRBJ2-1 | . | . | TRBV19
TGTGCCACCGAACTAGATCATGAGCAGTTCTTC | CATELDHEQFF | 11 | TRBJ2-1 | . | . | TRBV2
TGTGCCAGCAGCTCTGCCGACAGTTCCTACGAGCAGTACTTC | CASSSADSSYEQYF | 14 | TRBJ2-7 | . | once | TRBV5-6
TGTGCCAGCTCAACCCATCCTACTAGCATCACCGGGGAGCTGTTTTTT | CASSTHPTSITGELFF | 16 | TRBJ2-2 | . | . | TRBV18